The 28 T cell receptor beta chains listed next were all sequenced from one sample in a study of T cell repertoires in cytomegalovirus infection. TCRdb reanalysed the reads using MiXCR and keeps one entry per CDR3 protein. The sample contains 500,000 or so distinct CDR3 sequences, 16% of which appear only once. The material sequenced was CD8+ T cells from PBMCs. These receptor sequences come from a human donor in good health (CMV status not recorded). Some clones in this sample may be carry-over from other donors' samples.

This clonotype was recorded many times. This sequence joins TRBV6-5 and TRBJ2-1; no clear D gene. Germline lookup yields CDR1 MNHEY and CDR2 SVGAGI. This CDR3 has 12 amino acids. Trimming removed 2 bases from V and 7 bases from J, with 6 bases in between. The CDR3 reads CASSYGKNEQFF. Written as DNA, the CDR3 is TGTGCCAGCAGTTACGGAAAAAATGAGCAGTTCTTC.

This clonotype came up a few times. The chain carries TRBV5-4 and TRBJ2-1, with D perhaps TRBD1 or TRBD2 (6 bases each). The CDR3 covers 14 residues. Per germline, CDR1 SGHNT and CDR2 YYREEE (reference sequence). V was trimmed by 3 bases and J by 7 bases, leaving 14 bases between them. CDR3 amino acids: CASSYEGDLNEQFF. CDR3 bases: TGTGCCAGCAGCTACGAGGGGGACTTGAATGAGCAGTTCTTC.

The gene calls are TRBV7-9 and TRBJ2-1, with 13 bases that match TRBD2. Looked up from germline, CDR1 is SEHNR and CDR2 is FQNEAQ (reference sequence). This CDR3 spans 16 amino acids. V lost 5 bases, J lost 7 bases, and 8 bases stayed unmatched. CDR3 region: CASSPRTSGGENEQFF. The DNA of the CDR3 is TGTGCCAGCAGCCCACGGACTAGCGGGGGCGAGAATGAGCAGTTCTTC.

Written as DNA, the CDR3 is TGCGCCAGCAGCCAAGTGACAGGGGGAGATCAGCCCCAGCATTTT. It translates to CASSQVTGGDQPQHF. This sequence joins TRBV4-1 and TRBJ1-5; the match to TRBD1 covers 9 bases. The junction had 3 bases not matched to a gene; V was cut back by 1 base and J by 5 bases. The CDR3 totals 15 residues. Germline V gene lookup returns CDR1 MGHRA and CDR2 YSYEKL.

The chain is built from TRBV7-9 and TRBJ1-5; weak D call: TRBD1 (5 bases). Germline V lookup: CDR1 SEHNR, CDR2 FQNEAQ (reference sequence). V was cut by 5 bases and J by 6 bases, with 14 bases left in between. The CDR3 has 14 residues. The CDR3 DNA reads TGTGCCAGCAGCCCAACCCAGGGTGCTCAGCCCCAGCATTTT. Amino acids: CASSPTQGAQPQHF.

The sample holds many counts of this clonotype. The chain employs TRBV27 and TRBJ2-7; weak D call: TRBD1 (6 bases). Trimming removed 6 bases from V and 4 bases from J, with 22 bases in between. The CDR3 is made up of 16 amino acids. Germline loops: CDR1 MNHEY, CDR2 SMNVEV (reference sequence). This CDR3 reads CASSRPGAGERYEQYF. The CDR3 nucleotides read TGTGCCAGCAGCCGCCCCGGGGCAGGGGAGCGTTACGAGCAGTACTTC.

This clonotype has a handful of counts. The V gene is TRBV5-1, the J gene TRBJ2-5; no clear D gene. V was clipped by 4 bases and J by 5 bases, with 18 bases between them. This CDR3 has 15 residues. Germline CDR1 SGHRS, CDR2 YFSETQ. CDR3 residues: CASSPREDSWETQYF. CDR3 DNA sequence: TGCGCCAGCAGCCCGCGTGAGGATAGCTGGGAGACCCAGTACTTC.

This clonotype was counted many times. The chain carries TRBV28 and TRBJ1-5, with a tentative D call TRBD1 (6 bases). Trimming took 6 bases from V and 3 from J, leaving 12 bases between them. The CDR3 extends over 14 amino acids. CDR1 is MDHEN, CDR2 SYDVKM, per germline. For the CDR3, the DNA is TGTGCCAGCAGATTGGACAGAGACAATCAGCCCCAGCATTTT. Translation gives CASRLDRDNQPQHF.

To note about this clonotype: Possible read error: a much larger clone is one base away. V and J are TRBV27 and TRBJ1-6; TRBD1 aligns across 7 bases. The germline V gene has CDR1 MNHEY and CDR2 SMNVEV (reference sequence). J was trimmed by 5 bases and V by 9 bases; bases with no gene match: 10. This CDR3 spans 15 amino acids. The CDR3 is CARSLRDSHNSPLHF. In DNA, the CDR3 is TGTGCCAGAAGTCTCCGGGACAGCCATAATTCACCCCTCCACTTT.

This clonotype has a handful of counts. The chain joins TRBV12-3 or TRBV12-4 to TRBJ1-1; a weak D match, TRBD1 (5 bases). With 6 bases removed from V and 1 base from J, the gap between germline ends came to 12 bases. The CDR3 length is 14 residues. For the CDR3, the DNA is TGTGCCAGCAGACCCGGGACGCGGAACACTGAAGCTTTCTTT. The encoded protein is CASRPGTRNTEAFF.

This clonotype was seen more than once but under ten times. The chain uses TRBV20-1 and TRBJ2-6; the D gene is possibly TRBD1 (6 bases). Trimming left V 4 bases short and J 3 bases short, with 13 bases between. The CDR3 is 15 amino acids. Germline loops: CDR1 DFQATT, CDR2 SNEGSKA (reference sequence). In nucleotides, the CDR3 is TGCAGTGCTACTCCTACAGGGCTTGGGGCCAACGTCCTGACTTTC. It codes for CSATPTGLGANVLTF.

This clonotype was picked up a small number of times. The genes are TRBV14 and TRBJ2-7; possible D gene TRBD1, 5 bases. Germline CDR1 reads SGHDN; CDR2 reads FVKESK. CDR3 length: 15 residues. V lost 4 bases and J 7 bases, leaving 20 bases between the germline ends. CDR3 residues: CASSLSDTGREEQYF. In nucleotides, the CDR3 is TGTGCCAGCAGCCTTTCGGACACTGGTAGAGAGGAGCAGTACTTC.

The rearrangement links TRBV6-5 to TRBJ2-5; D remains ambiguous. The CDR3 length is 15 residues. Germline CDR1 reads MNHEY; CDR2 reads SVGAGI. V was shortened by 0 bases and J by 2 bases, with 10 bases between the two germline ends. DNA of the CDR3: TGTGCCAGCAGTTACTCGATGGCAGTACAAGAGACCCAGTACTTC. Its protein is CASSYSMAVQETQYF.

The chain links TRBV2 to TRBJ2-1, with a possible D match to TRBD1 (6 bases). The CDR3 covers 15 residues. Looked up from germline, CDR1 is SNHLY and CDR2 is FYNNEI. The V gene lost 6 bases and the J gene lost 4 bases, with 16 bases spanning the gap. The CDR3 DNA reads as TGTGCCAGCAGATTCGCCGGACAGACTTACAATGAGCAGTTCTTC. It yields the protein CASRFAGQTYNEQFF. The complete variable domain, with remaining parts taken from reference TRBV2 and TRBJ2-1, reads EPEVTQTPSHQVTQMGQEVILRCVPISNHLYFYWYRQILGQKVEFLVSFYNNEISEKSEIFDDQFSVERPDGSNFTLKIRSTKLEDSAMYFCASRFAGQTYNEQFFGPGTRLTVL.

There are a few counts of this clonotype. This chain uses TRBV9 with TRBJ2-7; D not certain. V shed 2 bases and J shed 3 bases, with 18 bases lying between them. The CDR3 runs to 16 residues. CDR1 is SGDLS and CDR2 is YYNGEE in the germline V gene. The CDR3 protein is CASSVGHREWDYEQYF. The CDR3 DNA is TGTGCCAGCAGCGTTGGCCATCGTGAGTGGGACTACGAGCAGTACTTC.

At least ten counts were recorded for this clonotype. The chain employs TRBV7-9 and TRBJ2-6; 7 nucleotides agree with TRBD2. Germline V gene data show CDR1 as SEHNR and CDR2 as FQNEAQ (reference sequence). V trimming: 5 bases; J trimming: 0 bases; junction bases outside the gene matches: 13. This CDR3 spans 19 amino acids. The CDR3: CASSTTAGLSVSGANVLTF. For the CDR3, the DNA is TGTGCCAGCAGCACAACAGCGGGGCTGTCCGTCTCTGGGGCCAACGTCCTGACTTTC.

This clonotype showed up just a few times. The rearrangement links TRBV2 to TRBJ2-2; D is unresolved. CDR1 SNHLY and CDR2 FYNNEI come from the germline V gene. The germline V and J ends were trimmed by 0 bases and 6 bases, with 8 bases remaining between them. The CDR3 extends over 14 amino acids. The CDR3 coding sequence is TGTGCCAGCAGTGAAGCTCCCGGGCCCGGGGAGCTGTTTTTT. Encoded protein: CASSEAPGPGELFF.

This clonotype was recorded a few times. CDR3 amino acids: CASSPPSTRTNEKLFF. CDR3 DNA sequence: TGTGCCAGCAGCCCCCCTTCGACAAGGACTAATGAAAAACTGTTTTTT. V and J are TRBV9 and TRBJ1-4, with unresolved D. Trimming stripped 4 bases from V and 2 bases from J, with 15 bases between. The CDR3 runs to 16 residues. Germline V gene lookup returns CDR1 SGDLS and CDR2 YYNGEE. The whole variable domain, remainder taken from reference TRBV9 and TRBJ1-4, is DSGVTQTPKHLITATGQRVTLRCSPRSGDLSVYWYQQSLDQGLQFLIQYYNGEERAKGNILERFSAQQFPDLHSELNLSSLELGDSALYFCASSPPSTRTNEKLFFGSGTQLSVL.

This clonotype was found many times. V is TRBV4-1 and J is TRBJ2-5; 9 bases fit TRBD2. This CDR3 region has 15 residues. Per germline, CDR1 MGHRA and CDR2 YSYEKL. Unmatched junction bases numbered 5, after V lost 1 base and J lost 5 bases. The CDR3 here is CASSQAGTSWETQYF. CDR3 coding DNA: TGCGCCAGCAGCCAAGCCGGGACTAGCTGGGAGACCCAGTACTTC.

This clonotype was seen a few times. This chain links TRBV14 with TRBJ1-2; 7 positions agree with TRBD1. The CDR3 sequence is 13 residues long. The junction had 6 bases not matched to a gene; V was cut back by 6 bases and J by 5 bases. Germline V gene data show CDR1 as SGHDN and CDR2 as FVKESK. The DNA of the CDR3 is TGTGCCAGCAGAGGACAGGCCTCTTATGGCTACACCTTC. The encoded protein is CASRGQASYGYTF.

The chain combines TRBV5-5 with TRBJ2-2; the D gene is possibly TRBD1 (6 bases). Germline CDR1 reads SGHKS; CDR2 reads YYEKEE (reference sequence). Trimming shortened V by 2 bases and J by 5 bases, and 16 bases separated the two germline ends. The CDR3 is 16 residues long. The CDR3 loop is CASSLTGRPATGELFF. The CDR3 DNA reads as TGTGCCAGCAGCTTAACAGGGCGCCCGGCGACCGGGGAGCTGTTTTTT.

In this sample, this clonotype turned up many times. The rearrangement joins TRBV4-1 to TRBJ2-1; 13 bases map to TRBD2. The germline V gene has CDR1 MGHRA and CDR2 YSYEKL. The length of the CDR3 is 18 residues. V lost 7 bases, J lost 9 bases, and 18 bases stayed unmatched. The CDR3 nucleotides read TGCGCCAGCACGTCTACCGGGACTAGCGGGATTCGGAGGGGTGAGCAGTTCTTC. It codes for CASTSTGTSGIRRGEQFF.

In the case of this clonotype: One junction end does not reproduce the germline sequence, and a read error may be involved. The rearrangement uses TRBV7-3 and TRBJ2-1; possible D gene TRBD1, 5 bases. The CDR3 has 15 residues. CDR1 is SGHTA, CDR2 FQGTGA, per germline. For the CDR3, the DNA is TGTGCCAGCAGCTTGACAGAGAGTACTTACAATGTGCAGTTCTTC. This sequence encodes CASSLTESTYNVQFF. Complete variable domain (other parts from reference TRBV7-3 and TRBJ2-1): GAGVSQTPSNKVTEKGKYVELRCDPISGHTALYWYRQSLGQGPEFLIYFQGTGAADDSGLPNDRFFAVRPEGSVSTLKIQRTERGDSAVYLCASSLTESTYNVQFFGPGTRLTVL.

This clonotype has a handful of counts. V gene TRBV10-3 combines with J gene TRBJ1-2; D not certain. The CDR3 sequence is 16 residues long. Trimming left V 3 bases short and J 3 bases short, with 17 bases between. Germline-derived CDR1 and CDR2 are ENHRY and SYGVKD. The CDR3 loop reads CAISDVAVEWDYGYTF. DNA of the CDR3: TGTGCCATCAGTGATGTGGCAGTTGAATGGGACTATGGCTACACCTTC.

V gene TRBV19 combines with J gene TRBJ1-5, with 8 bases matching TRBD1. V lost 3 bases to trimming and J lost 2 bases; unmatched junction nucleotides: 3. Germline CDR1 and CDR2: LNHDA and SQIVND (reference sequence). This CDR3 has 15 amino acids. CDR3 DNA sequence: TGTGCCAGTAGTATCCAGGGGGCTGGCAATCAGCCCCAGCATTTT. Translated: CASSIQGAGNQPQHF.

On this clonotype: The CDR3 does not close with the conserved phenylalanine or tryptophan, likely indicating a read error. V gene TRBV2 combines with J gene TRBJ2-1; D is possibly TRBD1 or TRBD2 (5 bases each). The CDR3 has 13 residues. Per the germline V gene, CDR1 is SNHLY and CDR2 is FYNNEI. Trimming stripped 0 bases from V and 7 bases from J, with 7 bases between. CDR3 nucleotides: TGTGCCAGCAGTGAAGCGTGGGGGAATGAGCAGTTCTTA. Residues: CASSEAWGNEQFL.

This clonotype has ten or more counts. The chain is built from TRBV6-1 and TRBJ1-2, with D maybe TRBD1 (6 bases). This CDR3 region has 14 residues. In germline, CDR1 is MNHNS, CDR2 SASEGT. Deletions cut 4 bases from V and 2 bases from J, with 11 bases between. The CDR3 spells CASSGGRGNYGYTF. The CDR3 DNA is TGTGCCAGCAGTGGGGGGCGCGGGAACTATGGCTACACCTTC.

This clonotype showed up many times. J is TRBJ2-4 and V is TRBV28, with D unclear. V lost 4 bases to trimming and J lost 6 bases, with 16 bases between them. The CDR3 sequence is 15 residues long. Per the germline V gene, CDR1 is MDHEN and CDR2 is SYDVKM. The DNA of the CDR3 is TGTGCCAGCAGTTGGGCCCGGACGGATCTAAACATTCAGTACTTC. The encoded protein is CASSWARTDLNIQYF.